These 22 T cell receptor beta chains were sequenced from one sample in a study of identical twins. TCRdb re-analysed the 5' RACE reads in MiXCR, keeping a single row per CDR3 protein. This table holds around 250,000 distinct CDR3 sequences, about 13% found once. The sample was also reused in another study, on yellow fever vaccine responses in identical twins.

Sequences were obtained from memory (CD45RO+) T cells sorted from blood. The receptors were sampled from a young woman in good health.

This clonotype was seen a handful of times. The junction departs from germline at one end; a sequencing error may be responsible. Here the CDR3 reads CCARSRLARDGNEQFF. The CDR3 DNA sequence: TGCTGTGCTCGATCCCGACTAGCGAGAGACGGCAATGAGCAGTTCTTC. The chain is built from TRBV20-1 and TRBJ2-1; TRBD2 matches 8 bases. CDR1 and CDR2 (germline): DFQATT, SNEGSKA (reference sequence). CDR3 length: 16 amino acids.

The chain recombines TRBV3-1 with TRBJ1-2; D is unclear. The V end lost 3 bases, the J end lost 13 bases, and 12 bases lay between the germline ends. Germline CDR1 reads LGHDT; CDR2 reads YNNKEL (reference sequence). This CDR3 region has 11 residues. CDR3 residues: CASSQEGKGTF. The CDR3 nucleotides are TGTGCCAGCAGCCAGGAAGGAAAGGGCACCTTC.

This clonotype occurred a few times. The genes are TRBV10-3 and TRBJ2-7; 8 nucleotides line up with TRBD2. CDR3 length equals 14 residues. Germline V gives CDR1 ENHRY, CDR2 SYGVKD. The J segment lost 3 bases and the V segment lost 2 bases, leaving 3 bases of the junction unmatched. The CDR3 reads CAISEQGLDYEQYF. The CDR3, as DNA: TGTGCCATCAGTGAGCAGGGACTAGACTACGAGCAGTACTTC.

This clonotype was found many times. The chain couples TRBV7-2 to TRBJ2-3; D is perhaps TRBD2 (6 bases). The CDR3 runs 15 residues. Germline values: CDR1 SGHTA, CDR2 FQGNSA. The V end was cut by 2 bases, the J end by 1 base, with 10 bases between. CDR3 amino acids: CASSLLSSGTDTQYF. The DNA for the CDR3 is TGTGCCAGCAGCTTATTGTCTAGCGGCACAGATACGCAGTATTTT.

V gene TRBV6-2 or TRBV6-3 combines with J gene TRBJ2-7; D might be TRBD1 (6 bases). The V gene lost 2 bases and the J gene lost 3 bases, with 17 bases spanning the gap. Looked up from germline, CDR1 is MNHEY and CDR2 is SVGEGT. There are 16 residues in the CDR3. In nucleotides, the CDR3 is TGTGCCAGCAGTTACCTCGGGTCCGCACAGGGCTACGAGCAGTACTTC. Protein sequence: CASSYLGSAQGYEQYF.

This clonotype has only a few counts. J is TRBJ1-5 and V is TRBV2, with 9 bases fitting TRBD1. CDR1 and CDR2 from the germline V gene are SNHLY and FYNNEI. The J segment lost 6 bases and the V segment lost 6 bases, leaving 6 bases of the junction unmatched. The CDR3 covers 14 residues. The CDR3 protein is CASSAQGAVQPQHF. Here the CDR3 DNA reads TGTGCCAGCAGCGCACAGGGGGCTGTTCAGCCCCAGCATTTT.

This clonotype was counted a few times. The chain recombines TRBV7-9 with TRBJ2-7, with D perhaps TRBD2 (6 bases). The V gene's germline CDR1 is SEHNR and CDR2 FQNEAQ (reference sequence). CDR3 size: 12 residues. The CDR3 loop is CGPPGLIREQYF. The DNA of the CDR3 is TGTGGCCCACCGGGACTTATCCGCGAGCAGTACTTC.

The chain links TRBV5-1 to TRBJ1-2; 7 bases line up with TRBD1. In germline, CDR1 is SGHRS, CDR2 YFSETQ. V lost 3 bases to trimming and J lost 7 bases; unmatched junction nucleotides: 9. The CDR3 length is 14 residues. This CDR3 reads CASSSQGDGFGYTF. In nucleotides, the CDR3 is TGCGCCAGCAGCTCCCAGGGGGACGGGTTTGGCTACACCTTC.

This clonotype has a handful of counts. The CDR3 protein is CSGARAPEETQYF. In DNA, the CDR3 is TGCAGCGGGGCCCGGGCCCCAGAAGAGACCCAGTACTTC. J is TRBJ2-5 and V is TRBV29-1; D gene uncertain. Trimming took off 7 bases at V and 3 bases at J, with 15 bases between the two ends. The CDR3 totals 13 residues. Germline CDR1 and CDR2: SQVTM and ANQGSEA.

As DNA, the CDR3 is TGTGCCAGCAGCCAAGGACAGCAAATCTACAATGAGCAGTTCTTC. Amino acids: CASSQGQQIYNEQFF. V is TRBV4-2 and J is TRBJ2-1; perhaps TRBD1 as D (5 bases). The CDR3 extends over 15 amino acids. V lost 1 base and J lost 3, with 10 bases in between. The germline V gene has CDR1 LGHNA and CDR2 YNFKEQ.

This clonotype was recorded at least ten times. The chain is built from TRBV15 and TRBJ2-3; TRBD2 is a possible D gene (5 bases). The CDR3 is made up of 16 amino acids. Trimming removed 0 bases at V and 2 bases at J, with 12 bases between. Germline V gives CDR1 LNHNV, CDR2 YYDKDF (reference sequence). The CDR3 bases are TGTGCCACCAGCAGAGATTTAGGCGGACTCACAGATACGCAGTATTTT. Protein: CATSRDLGGLTDTQYF.

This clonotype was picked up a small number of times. The CDR3 coding sequence is TGTGCCAGCAGTGAAGGTTATGATACGCAGTATTTT. Translating it yields CASSEGYDTQYF. This chain connects TRBV2 to TRBJ2-3; D unclear. The length of the CDR3 is 12 residues. CDR1 is SNHLY, CDR2 FYNNEI, per germline. Trimming removed 1 base from V and 6 bases from J, with 5 bases in between.

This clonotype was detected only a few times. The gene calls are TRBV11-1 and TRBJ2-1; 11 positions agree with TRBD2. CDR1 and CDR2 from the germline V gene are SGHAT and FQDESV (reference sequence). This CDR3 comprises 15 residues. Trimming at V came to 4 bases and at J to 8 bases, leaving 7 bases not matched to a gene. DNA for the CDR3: TGTGCCAGCAGCTCCACTAGCGGGAGCGCGCATGAGCAGTTCTTC. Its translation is CASSSTSGSAHEQFF.

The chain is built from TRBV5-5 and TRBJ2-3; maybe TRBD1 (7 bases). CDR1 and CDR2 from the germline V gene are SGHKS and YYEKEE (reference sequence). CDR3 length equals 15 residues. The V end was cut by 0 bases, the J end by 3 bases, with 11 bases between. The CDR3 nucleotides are TGTGCCAGCAGCTTGGGTCCAGGGGGGACAGATACGCAGTATTTT. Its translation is CASSLGPGGTDTQYF.

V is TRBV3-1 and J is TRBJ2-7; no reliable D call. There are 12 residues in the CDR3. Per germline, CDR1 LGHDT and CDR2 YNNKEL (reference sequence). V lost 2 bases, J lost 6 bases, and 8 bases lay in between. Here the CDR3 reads CASSQTQSEQYF. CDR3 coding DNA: TGTGCCAGCAGCCAAACCCAGTCCGAGCAGTACTTC.

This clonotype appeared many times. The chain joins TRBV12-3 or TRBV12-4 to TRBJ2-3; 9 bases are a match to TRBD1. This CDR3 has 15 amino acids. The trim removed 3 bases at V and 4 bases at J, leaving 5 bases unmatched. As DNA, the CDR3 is TGTGCCAGCAGTTTCGGGACAGGGAGACCAGATACGCAGTATTTT. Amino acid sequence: CASSFGTGRPDTQYF.

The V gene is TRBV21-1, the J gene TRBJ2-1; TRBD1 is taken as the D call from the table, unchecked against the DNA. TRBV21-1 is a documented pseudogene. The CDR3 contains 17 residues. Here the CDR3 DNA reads TGTGCCAGCAGCACAGGGGGGGGGAGGAGCTCCTACAATGAGCAGTTCTTC. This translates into CASSTGGGRSSYNEQFF.

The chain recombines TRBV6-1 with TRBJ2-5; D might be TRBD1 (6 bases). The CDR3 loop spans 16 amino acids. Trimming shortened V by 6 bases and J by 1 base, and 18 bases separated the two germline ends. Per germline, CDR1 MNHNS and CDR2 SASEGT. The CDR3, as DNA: TGTGCCAGCAGGCTAAGAGGGACAAGGGGCCAAGAGACCCAGTACTTC. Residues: CASRLRGTRGQETQYF.

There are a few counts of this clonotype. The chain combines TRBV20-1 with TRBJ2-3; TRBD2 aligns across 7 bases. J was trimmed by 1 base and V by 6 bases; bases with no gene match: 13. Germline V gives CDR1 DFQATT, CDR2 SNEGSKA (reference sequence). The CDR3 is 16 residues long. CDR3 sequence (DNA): TGCAGTGCCTCCGTCGGGTGGGGGGGAGGCACAGATACGCAGTATTTT. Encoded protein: CSASVGWGGGTDTQYF.

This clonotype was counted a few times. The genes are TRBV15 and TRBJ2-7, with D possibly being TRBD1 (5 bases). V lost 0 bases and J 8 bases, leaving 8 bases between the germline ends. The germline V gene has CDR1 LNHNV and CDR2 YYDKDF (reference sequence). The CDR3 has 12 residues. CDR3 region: CATSRDSGQQYF. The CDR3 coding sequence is TGTGCCACCAGCAGAGACTCAGGGCAGCAGTACTTC. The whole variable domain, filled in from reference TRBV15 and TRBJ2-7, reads DAMVIQNPRYQVTQFGKPVTLSCSQTLNHNVMYWYQQKSSQAPKLLFHYYDKDFNNEADTPDNFQSRRPNTSFCFLDIRSPGLGDTAMYLCATSRDSGQQYFGPGTRLTVT.

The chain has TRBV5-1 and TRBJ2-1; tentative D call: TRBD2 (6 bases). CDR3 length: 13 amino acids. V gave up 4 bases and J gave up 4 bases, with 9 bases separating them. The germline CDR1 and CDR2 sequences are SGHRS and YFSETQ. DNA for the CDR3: TGCGCCAGCAGCGGTAGCGGATACAATGAGCAGTTCTTC. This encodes CASSGSGYNEQFF.

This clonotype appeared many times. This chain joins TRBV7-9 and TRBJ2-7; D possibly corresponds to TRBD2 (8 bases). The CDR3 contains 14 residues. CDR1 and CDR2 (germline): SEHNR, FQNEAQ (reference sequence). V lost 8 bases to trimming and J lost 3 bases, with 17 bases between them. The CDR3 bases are TGTGCCAGCCAGCGGGGGACAGAGAACTACGAGCAGTACTTC. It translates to CASQRGTENYEQYF.